A single sample gave rise to the 9 T cell receptor beta chains below, sequenced in a study of vaccination and CD4 T cells after COVID-19. Specified time point: late sampling 161 to 241 days after vaccination in a few convalescent patients. Treatment noted: approximately 10-day PBMC culture with coronavirus spike peptide pools or control peptides (ViraFEST assay). Which antigens these TCRs recognize remains unknown. Sequenced with the Oncomine TCR Beta short-read assay was DNA taken from cultured CD4+ T cells. TCRdb reprocessed the PCR reads with MiXCR, giving one entry per CDR3 protein. The repertoire holds roughly 15,000 distinct CDR3 sequences, with over 40% as singletons. Sequenced here: CD4+ T cells from blood, cultured in vitro, sampled about 7 months after SARS-CoV-2 vaccination. These receptors all stem from a human donor who had recovered from COVID-19.

This chain links TRBV6-1 with TRBJ1-2; D is undetermined. The CDR3 sequence is 14 residues long. Per germline, CDR1 MNHNS and CDR2 SASEGT. Trimming took off 1 base at V and 4 bases at J, with 10 bases between the two ends. In DNA form, the CDR3 reads TGTGCCAGCAGTGAAGGCCCTCAGAGCTATGGCTACACCTTC. This translates into CASSEGPQSYGYTF.

The V gene is TRBV7-2, the J gene TRBJ2-3; 8 bases are shared with TRBD2. Germline values: CDR1 SGHTA, CDR2 FQGNSA. V shed 2 bases, J shed 1 base, and the junction held 8 bases outside the gene matches. The CDR3 sequence is 17 residues long. The CDR3 sequence: CASSLFGTGLGTDTQYF. CDR3 DNA sequence: TGTGCCAGCAGCTTATTTGGGACGGGACTAGGCACAGATACGCAGTATTTT.

This rearrangement joins TRBV11-2 to TRBJ1-6; no clear D gene. Trimming removed 6 bases at V and 3 bases at J, with 9 bases between. The CDR3 loop spans 14 amino acids. Germline CDR1 is SGHAT and CDR2 is FQNNGV. This chain's CDR3 is CASSSVIYNSPLHF. Written as DNA, the CDR3 is TGTGCCAGCAGTTCAGTCATCTATAATTCACCCCTCCACTTT.

Only a few counts were recorded for this clonotype. The chain links TRBV20-1 to TRBJ1-3, with TRBD1 identical over 7 bases. The CDR3 spans 14 residues. Germline V gene sequence: CDR1 DFQATT, CDR2 SNEGSKA (reference sequence). The ends lost 6 bases at V and 4 bases at J; junction bases unmatched: 9. The CDR3 loop is CSAKDRVVGNTIYF. The CDR3 nucleotides are TGCAGTGCAAAAGACAGGGTGGTAGGAAACACCATATATTTT.

Regarding this clonotype: One junction end disagrees with the germline gene, perhaps due to a read error. V usage is TRBV7-9 and J usage is TRBJ2-7, with no clear D. The germline V gene has CDR1 SEHNR and CDR2 FQNEAQ (reference sequence). This CDR3 contains 10 residues. CDR3 bases: TGTGCCACCAGTGGAACTCCGGTGGACTTC. It is translated as CATSGTPVDF.

The chain combines TRBV20-1 with TRBJ2-1; 8 bases align to TRBD2. The germline gives CDR1 DFQATT, CDR2 SNEGSKA (reference sequence). J gave up 7 bases and V 1 base, and 27 bases lay outside the gene matches. This CDR3 is 21 amino acids long. In DNA, the CDR3 is TGCAGTGCTAGAGTGTCCTCCCCGGGACTAGTTGCGATGAGGACTGAGAATGAGCAGTTCTTC. Translation gives CSARVSSPGLVAMRTENEQFF.

This clonotype was recorded a few times. CDR3 amino acids: CASSPGMGGTTEAFF. The DNA of the CDR3 is TGTGCCAGCAGCCCAGGGATGGGGGGTACCACTGAAGCTTTCTTT. V is TRBV7-3 and J is TRBJ1-1; a possible D gene is TRBD1 (5 bases). The V end was cut by 5 bases, the J end by 4 bases, with 17 bases between. The CDR3 totals 15 residues. The germline CDR1 and CDR2 sequences are SGHTA and FQGTGA.

This clonotype has more than one count but fewer than ten. The chain carries TRBV6-2 or TRBV6-3 and TRBJ1-6; 9 nucleotides match TRBD1. Germline CDR1 reads MNHEY; CDR2 reads SVGEGT. The CDR3 has 16 residues. V was pared by 6 bases and J by 2 bases, with 5 bases of the junction left unmatched. In nucleotides, the CDR3 is TGTGCCAGCAGCGACAGGGGGGCGGCCTATAATTCACCCCTCCACTTT. This encodes CASSDRGAAYNSPLHF.

The chain employs TRBV2 and TRBJ2-3; the match to TRBD2 covers 9 bases. Losses at the gene ends were 6 bases for V and 4 bases for J; bases not matched to a gene: 11. This CDR3 is 16 amino acids long. In germline, CDR1 is SNHLY, CDR2 FYNNEI. The CDR3 region is CASRTPFSGGADTQYF. CDR3 DNA: TGTGCCAGCAGGACTCCCTTTAGCGGGGGAGCAGATACGCAGTATTTT.